This TCR beta chain was retrieved from a study of blood T cell repertoires in COVID-19 (dated by TCRdb to the early 2020s). Describing the broader study: Collaborator samples came from the United States, Italy and Spain and covered acute and convalescent phases of COVID-19. The material from the prospective study consisted of cDNA or gDNA derived from T cells, B-cell-depleted T cells, or PBMCs. The dataset comprised deeply sampled blood TCRbeta repertoires from subjects exposed to, actively infected with, or recovered from COVID-19. A freely available public database, intended as a resource for researchers studying the immune response to SARS-CoV-2, is where the repertoires were released. Samples came from the ongoing ImmuneRACE study (first 160 participants) plus 1,254 subjects from 6 global collaborators. Nearly every sample came with metadata listing a de-identified subject ID, COVID-19 status, age in years and sex. HLA class I and class II types, where available, came from metadata supplied by the sample provider rather than from assay-based typing. The investigation overall reported the following: The amount of clinical and demographic metadata varied by source and participant and was provided uncurated.

As regards this clone: Its recognized antigen is unknown. Base qualities are not provided; no much larger clone lies one nucleotide away.

TCRbeta CDR3 regions were amplified from genomic DNA by means of the immunoSEQ Assay, a bias-controlled multiplex PCR. The paper's data handling went like this. Nucleated cell counts per sample were estimated from amplification of reference gene primers within the assay. To quantify the absolute abundance of each unique TCRbeta CDR3 rearrangement, sequence reads were collapsed and filtered. Productive Simpson clonality was computed per sample as the square root of Simpson's diversity index over productive rearrangements. This immuneACCESS table, as held by TCRdb, lists in-frame sequences with V and J called but not all clones. Of the missing ones, under half trace to an unresolved V gene in checked studies; the others have no known cause. For V, J and clone size, that table is used; D and trimming come from the DNA. In all, the sample holds about 70,000 clones, and roughly 87% of those were seen once. The ten biggest clones cover approximately 29% of the sample.

The collaborating institutions used their own protocols to collect whole blood in K2EDTA tubes. For TCRbeta analysis, collaborators shipped samples as frozen whole blood, isolated PBMCs, or DNA extracted from either of those sample types. The sequence was collected from a woman aged 80 or over with active or convalescent COVID-19. Material for sequencing was peripheral blood.

Read as DNA, the sequence is TGTGCCAGCAGCCCGAACCCTAATCCCCAGCATTTT. Its protein reads: CASSPNPNPQHF. The chain was built from TRBV12-3 or TRBV12-4 and TRBJ1-5, with no reliable assignment of the D segment. The junction shows trimming of 6 bases on V and 10 bases on J, plus 13 bases between the germline ends. The CDR3 contains 12 residues, cysteine and phenylalanine counted. Of all the DNA, just the CDR3 is kept, 36 bases in frame from base 1.